The sequence of this T cell receptor (beta chain) was determined in a study of blood T cells in healthy people across ages. Whole-study results and caveats: Age showed a roughly linear inverse relationship with TCR beta diversity per million T cells.

The authors ran a second PCR of about 7 to 11 cycles using a sample-barcoded 5' primer and a J-beta primer mix. TCRdb reprocessed the 5' RACE reads via MiXCR and lists one record per CDR3 protein. The sample carries about 810,000 distinct CDR3 sequences, 35% to 40% recorded once. The authors isolated at least 6.5 million PBMCs per sample. Concerning this clonotype: Its antigen is undetermined. This sequence may be a read error, since a much larger clone differs from it by one base.

The germline V and J ends were trimmed by 4 bases and 12 bases, with 16 bases remaining between them. This CDR3 contains 12 residues. Germline V gives CDR1 LGHDT, CDR2 YNNKEL (reference sequence). The sequence was obtained from a man aged 18 to 30 in good health. The sample consisted of blood. The V call is TRBV3-1, the J call TRBJ2-7, with D possibly called TRBD1 or TRBD2 (5 bases each). The CDR3 here is CASSPPWGTRYF. The CDR3 DNA sequence: TGTGCCAGCAGCCCCCCATGGGGGACCCGGTACTTC.